This T cell receptor beta chain was obtained from a study of T cells in narcolepsy. Only in-frame clones appear in the TCRdb table, and some are missing; sequencing was by immunoSEQ multiplex PCR. This sample has fewer than 35,000 clones, with around four fifths found just once. Trimming stripped 0 bases from V and 0 bases from J, with 17 bases between. This CDR3 spans 19 amino acids. Germline-derived CDR1 and CDR2 are MGHRA and YSYEKL. The clonotype originates from a human donor with narcolepsy. The J gene is TRBJ1-4, the V gene TRBV4-1; tentative D call: TRBD1 (6 bases). Sequenced: CD45RA- memory CD4+ T cells from PBMCs. The CDR3 spells CASSQDLGQGNPTNEKLFF. CDR3 in DNA: TGCGCCAGCAGCCAAGATCTAGGGCAGGGGAACCCAACTAATGAAAAACTGTTTTTT.